Below are 9 T cell receptor beta chains sequenced from a single sample in a study of vaccination and CD4 T cells after COVID-19. Oncomine TCR Beta short-read sequencing was applied to DNA from cultured CD4+ T cells. MiXCR was run by TCRdb on the PCR reads, yielding one entry per CDR3 protein. This table holds 20,000 to 25,000 distinct CDR3 sequences, about 61% found once. The treatment is: 10-day PBMC culture with coronavirus spike peptide pools or control peptides (ViraFEST assay). Their cognate antigens are unknown. This specimen was CD4+ T cells from blood, cultured in vitro, taken after SARS-CoV-2 vaccination. The receptors originated from a human donor who received a COVID-19 vaccine.

This sequence joins TRBV7-6 and TRBJ2-2; weak D call: TRBD2 (6 bases). The germline gives CDR1 SGHVS, CDR2 FNYEAQ. Trimming shortened V by 1 base and J by 7 bases, and 10 bases separated the two germline ends. The CDR3 consists of 14 residues. The CDR3: CASSLVGGGGELFF. CDR3 sequence (DNA): TGTGCCAGCAGCTTAGTCGGGGGAGGCGGGGAGCTGTTTTTT.

This clonotype was picked up a small number of times. The V and J genes are TRBV20-1 and TRBJ2-3; 9 bases line up with TRBD2. CDR3 size: 15 residues. V lost 1 base to trimming and J lost 5 bases; unmatched junction nucleotides: 7. Per germline, CDR1 DFQATT and CDR2 SNEGSKA (reference sequence). The CDR3 sequence is CSARVAGGLLDTQYF. The CDR3 coding sequence is TGCAGTGCTAGAGTGGCGGGGGGGCTCTTAGATACGCAGTATTTT.

The rearrangement joins TRBV20-1 to TRBJ2-3; TRBD2 agrees at 13 bases. The CDR3 is 15 amino acids. J was trimmed by 4 bases and V by 0 bases; bases with no gene match: 1. Germline V CDR1 and CDR2: DFQATT, SNEGSKA (reference sequence). Here the CDR3 DNA reads TGCAGTGCTAGAGAAACTAGCGGGGGGGCAGATACGCAGTATTTT. It translates to CSARETSGGADTQYF.

J is TRBJ2-5 and V is TRBV25-1; 8 positions match TRBD1. This CDR3 has 17 amino acids. Germline lookup yields CDR1 MGHDK and CDR2 SYGVNS. V trimming: 4 bases; J trimming: 5 bases; junction bases outside the gene matches: 15. CDR3 DNA: TGTGCCAGCAGTGTTGGGCAGGGGGCGGAATTTTGGGAGACCCAGTACTTC. Its translation is CASSVGQGAEFWETQYF.

The gene calls are TRBV12-3 or TRBV12-4 and TRBJ2-2; tentative D call: TRBD2 (8 bases). The CDR3 contains 15 residues. Trimming left V 10 bases short and J 6 bases short, with 21 bases between. This chain's CDR3 is CATGRGQIRAGELFF. Here the CDR3 DNA reads TGTGCCACCGGGAGGGGGCAAATAAGGGCCGGGGAGCTGTTTTTT.

This clonotype turned up a few times. The rearrangement joins TRBV15 to TRBJ1-5; D is unclear. This CDR3 is 14 amino acids long. Germline V gives CDR1 LNHNV, CDR2 YYDKDF (reference sequence). Trimming pared 1 base from V and 4 bases from J, leaving 8 bases between. The CDR3 protein is CATSRVITNQPQHF. The CDR3 region has the DNA TGTGCCACCAGCAGAGTAATCACTAATCAGCCCCAGCATTTT.

The chain is built from TRBV7-8 and TRBJ2-3, with 9 bases identical to TRBD2. Losses at the gene ends were 3 bases for V and 2 bases for J; bases not matched to a gene: 6. Per the germline V gene, CDR1 is SGHVS and CDR2 is FQNEAQ. This CDR3 is built from 16 residues. CDR3 coding DNA: TGTGCCAGCAGCTTGGTTAGCGGGAGAAACACAGATACGCAGTATTTT. It translates to CASSLVSGRNTDTQYF.

The V and J genes are TRBV24-1 and TRBJ2-1, with 9 bases matching TRBD1. CDR3 length equals 16 residues. Germline V gene data show CDR1 as KGHDR and CDR2 as SFDVKD. Losses at the gene ends were 3 bases for V and 6 bases for J; bases not matched to a gene: 8. The CDR3 coding sequence is TGTGCCACCAGTGATCCCCTCCGGGACAGGGTCAATGAGCAGTTCTTC. Encoded protein: CATSDPLRDRVNEQFF.

CDR3 DNA: TGTGCCAGCAGGTCTGGGTACGAGCAGTACTTC. Amino acid sequence: CASRSGYEQYF. The chain joins TRBV12-3 or TRBV12-4 to TRBJ2-7, with unresolved D. The CDR3 length is 11 residues. V was cut by 6 bases and J by 4 bases, with 7 bases left in between.